Listed below are T cell receptor beta chains from one sample, sequenced in a study of CD8 T cells in Susac syndrome. Each CDR3 protein is one row after TCRdb ran MiXCR on the immunoSEQ multiplex PCR reads. In the table there are some 300,000 distinct CDR3 sequences, more than 75% of which are singletons. Input material: CD8+ T cells from PBMCs. These receptors all stem from a human donor with multiple sclerosis. Both conserved end residues are part of each CDR3. The D gene is left open where the match is weak. Expanded clones get a size class; other rows say once, few or many, or leave the size out.

TRBV30,NA,TRBJ1-5,NA,TGTGCCTGGAGCTGGGACACCTTATATCAGCCCCAGCATTTT,CAWSWDTLYQPQHF
TRBV6-4,TRBD2,TRBJ2-3,NA,TGTGCCAGCAGTGACTCAGGCGGGAGCGGGGCAGATACGCAGTATTTT,CASSDSGGSGADTQYF
TRBV11-2,NA,TRBJ2-3,NA,TGTGCCAGCAGAGGGAGGAACCCTTCGCCTAGCACAGATACGCAGTATTTT,CASRGRNPSPSTDTQYF
TRBV19,NA,TRBJ2-1,NA,TGTGCCAGTACCCCCGCAGCTAGGCGGGACTACAATGAGCAGTTCTTC,CASTPAARRDYNEQFF
TRBV7-8,TRBD1,TRBJ2-1,NA,TGTGCCAGCAGCTTAGGGACAGGGTGGAGCAATGAGCAGTTCTTC,CASSLGTGWSNEQFF
TRBV12-5,NA,TRBJ2-3,NA,TGTGCTAGTGGTTTATTAAAAGGGAGCGGAGATGACACAGATACGCAGTATTTT,CASGLLKGSGDDTDTQYF
TRBV7-3,TRBD2,TRBJ2-1,NA,TGTGCCAGCAGCGGTACTAGCGGTCCCTACAATGAGCAGTTCTTC,CASSGTSGPYNEQFF
TRBV28,NA,TRBJ1-5,NA,TGTGCCAGCAATAAGGCCAGGGGTACTAATCAGCCCCAGCATTTT,CASNKARGTNQPQHF
TRBV7-9,TRBD1,TRBJ1-2,NA,TGTGCCAGCGCTGCAGGGGGGATCCTCGACTATGGCTACACCTTC,CASAAGGILDYGYTF
TRBV15,NA,TRBJ2-5,once,TGTGCCACCAGTTCGGATTGGGACCAAGAGACCCAGTACTTC,CATSSDWDQETQYF
TRBV25-1,NA,TRBJ2-1,NA,TGTGCCAGCATTGACCGTACAGGGTTCAATGAGCAGTTCTTC,CASIDRTGFNEQFF
TRBV21-1,NA,TRBJ2-7,NA,TGTGCCAGCAGCCTCGGGATATACTTCTACGAGCAGTACTTC,CASSLGIYFYEQYF
TRBV30,NA,TRBJ2-7,NA,TGTGCCTGGAGCGGGATATCTTACGAGCAGTACTTC,CAWSGISYEQYF
TRBV19,NA,TRBJ1-2,NA,TGTGCCAGTCGAATGGGCGCTCAGGGCTACACCTTC,CASRMGAQGYTF
TRBV27,NA,TRBJ2-7,NA,TGTGCCAGCAGTTTACAGGAGGGGTCCTACGAGCAGTACTTC,CASSLQEGSYEQYF
TRBV2,NA,TRBJ2-1,NA,TGTGCCAGCAACCCGGAGGGGTACAATGAGCAGTTCTTC,CASNPEGYNEQFF
TRBV10-2,NA,TRBJ2-7,NA,TGCGCCAGCAGTGAGTGGCGGGGCTACGAGCAGTACTTC,CASSEWRGYEQYF
TRBV27,TRBD1,TRBJ2-4,NA,TGTGCCAGCAGTCCTAAGACTCTGGGACAGAGCCAAAACATTCAGTACTTC,CASSPKTLGQSQNIQYF
TRBV6-1,TRBD2,TRBJ2-7,NA,TGTGCCAGCAGTACCAGGACTGGGAGGGACGAGCAGTACTTC,CASSTRTGRDEQYF
TRBV2,NA,TRBJ1-2,NA,TGTGCCAGCAGAGATACACCTAACTATGGCTACACCTTC,CASRDTPNYGYTF
TRBV9,NA,TRBJ2-1,NA,TGTGCCAGCAGCTCCCGTTGGGGGCAGTTCTTC,CASSSRWGQFF
TRBV11-2,NA,TRBJ2-1,NA,TGTGCCAGCAGTAGTTTACAACGGGTGGACAATGAGCAGTTCTTC,CASSSLQRVDNEQFF
TRBV11-2,NA,TRBJ1-4,NA,TGTGCCAGCGGCGAGGTCGGGGGAACTAATGAAAAACTGTTTTTT,CASGEVGGTNEKLFF
TRBV14,TRBD2,TRBJ2-1,NA,TGTGCCAGCAGGACTAGCGGAAGCTCCTACAATGAGCAGTTCTTC,CASRTSGSSYNEQFF
TRBV19,NA,TRBJ2-6,NA,TGTGCCAGTAGTGGGGGCCGCCCCAGAGGGGCCAACGTCCTGACTTTC,CASSGGRPRGANVLTF
TRBV5-6,NA,TRBJ1-3,once,TGTGCCAGCAGCCGCAGACGGAAATGGGCTGGAAACACCATATATTTT,CASSRRRKWAGNTIYF
TRBV29-1,NA,TRBJ2-7,NA,TGCAGCGTCCTACTAGCAGGATACTACGAGCAGTACTTC,CSVLLAGYYEQYF
TRBV7-3,NA,TRBJ1-4,few,TGTGCCAGCAGCTCCGTCCTAAATGAAAAACTGTTTTTT,CASSSVLNEKLFF
TRBV6-1,NA,TRBJ1-5,few,TGTGCCAGCAGTGAGTCTGATTATAGCAATCAGCCCCAGCATTTT,CASSESDYSNQPQHF
TRBV7-6,NA,TRBJ2-7,few,TGTGCCAGCAGCTTAGACTCTCGGACACCTCCCTACGAGCAGTACTTC,CASSLDSRTPPYEQYF
TRBV7-3,NA,TRBJ1-1,NA,TGTGCCAGCAGTCTAGTCTTAGGGACTGAAGCTTTCTTT,CASSLVLGTEAFF
TRBV7-9,NA,TRBJ2-7,NA,TGTGCCAGCAGCTCCGGCTCCGGGACGGGGGCTCGCGGGCAGTACTTC,CASSSGSGTGARGQYF
TRBV7-9,NA,TRBJ1-3,NA,TGTGCCAGCAGCCTGCGACAGGCCAACTCTGGAAACACCATATATTTT,CASSLRQANSGNTIYF
TRBV14,TRBD2,TRBJ2-1,once,TGTGCCAGCAGCCAAAGTTCTAGCGGCCGCGATGAGCAGTTCTTC,CASSQSSSGRDEQFF
TRBV27,NA,TRBJ1-3,NA,TGTGCCAGCAGTCTCCAGGACGGAAACACCATATATTTT,CASSLQDGNTIYF
TRBV9,TRBD2,TRBJ2-6,NA,TGTGCCAGCAGCGTCCACAGGGCGGGACTAGCGGTCTCTGGGGCCAACGTCCTGACTTTC,CASSVHRAGLAVSGANVLTF
TRBV3-1,TRBD1,TRBJ2-7,NA,TGTGCCAGCAGCCAAGGTAGGGGACAGGGCTCCTACGAGCAGTACTTC,CASSQGRGQGSYEQYF
TRBV11-3,NA,TRBJ2-1,NA,TGTGCCAGCAGCTTATATGACGGGGGAGCTGAGCAGTTCTTC,CASSLYDGGAEQFF
TRBV12-3/TRBV12-4,NA,TRBJ1-1,NA,TGTGCCAGCAGTACCTACACTGAAGCTTTCTTT,CASSTYTEAFF
TRBV5-4,NA,TRBJ2-7,NA,TGTGCCAGCAGCTTGGGTCCGGGCTACGAGCAGTACTTC,CASSLGPGYEQYF
TRBV13,TRBD2,TRBJ2-7,NA,TGTGCCAGCAGTGGACTAGCGGCTGACGGCGAGCAGTACTTC,CASSGLAADGEQYF
TRBV19,NA,TRBJ2-1,NA,TGTGCCAGTAGTATGACGCCTCCTACCTACAATGAGCAGTTCTTC,CASSMTPPTYNEQFF
TRBV20-1,TRBD2,TRBJ2-1,NA,TGCAGTGCTAGAGAGAGCGGGATGTCGAATGAGCAGTTCTTC,CSARESGMSNEQFF
TRBV9,NA,TRBJ2-1,NA,TGTGCCAGCAGCGTAGGGCGGTCCCCCTCAACCTCCTACAATGAGCAGTTCTTC,CASSVGRSPSTSYNEQFF
TRBV13,NA,TRBJ2-1,NA,TGTGCCAGCAGCTTAGAACAGGGTTACGCTGAGCAGTTCTTC,CASSLEQGYAEQFF
TRBV5-4,TRBD2,TRBJ2-1,NA,TGTGCCAGCAGCTCCCTGGTAGCGGGAGGCGATGAGCAGTTCTTC,CASSSLVAGGDEQFF
TRBV27,TRBD2,TRBJ2-1,NA,TGTGCCAGCAGTACCCCCCTAGCGGGGACCTACAATGAGCAGTTCTTC,CASSTPLAGTYNEQFF
TRBV4-1,NA,TRBJ2-2,NA,TGCGCCAGCAGCCAAAGGGCTTTCACCGGGGAGCTGTTTTTT,CASSQRAFTGELFF
TRBV27,NA,TRBJ2-7,NA,TGTGCCAGCAGTTTAGCGGGATATGCCTACGAGCAGTACTTC,CASSLAGYAYEQYF
TRBV20-1,NA,TRBJ1-5,NA,TGCAGTACCCCCGGCAGGCTCGGGTTCGAGGATCAGCCCCAGCATTTT,CSTPGRLGFEDQPQHF
TRBV7-9,NA,TRBJ1-1,NA,TGTGCCAGCAGGCGGATCGCCACTGAAGCTTTCTTT,CASRRIATEAFF
TRBV7-9,TRBD1,TRBJ2-7,few,TGTGCCAGCAGCTCCACAGGGGGGTCGACCTACGAGCAGTACTTC,CASSSTGGSTYEQYF
TRBV11-1,TRBD2,TRBJ2-1,NA,TGTGCCAGCAGCTTAGTGAGGGATAGCCACGAGCGGGAAAGGGGCAATGAGCAGTTCTTC,CASSLVRDSHERERGNEQFF